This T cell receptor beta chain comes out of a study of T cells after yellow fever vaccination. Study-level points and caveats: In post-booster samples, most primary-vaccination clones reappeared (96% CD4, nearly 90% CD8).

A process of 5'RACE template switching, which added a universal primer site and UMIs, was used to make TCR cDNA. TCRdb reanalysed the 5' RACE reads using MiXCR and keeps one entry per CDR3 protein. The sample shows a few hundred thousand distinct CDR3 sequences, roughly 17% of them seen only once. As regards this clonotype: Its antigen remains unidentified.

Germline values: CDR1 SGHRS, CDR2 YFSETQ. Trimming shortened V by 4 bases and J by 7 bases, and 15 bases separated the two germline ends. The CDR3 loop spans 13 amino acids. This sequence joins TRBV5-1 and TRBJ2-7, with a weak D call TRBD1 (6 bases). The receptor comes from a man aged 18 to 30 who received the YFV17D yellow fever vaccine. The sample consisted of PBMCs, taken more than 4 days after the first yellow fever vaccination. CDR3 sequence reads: CASSTGQTGEQYF. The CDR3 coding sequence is TGCGCCAGCAGCACCGGACAGACGGGAGAGCAGTACTTC.